These T cell receptor beta chains were read from a single sample in a study of OX40 agonist ivuxolimab in advanced cancers. The data were produced by immunoSEQ multiplex PCR, yet TCRdb's version contains in-frame clones alone and is incomplete. In the table there are about 81,000 clones, more than 70% of which are singletons. The sequencing used CD4+ or CD8+ T cells sorted from blood, collected in a trial of the OX40 agonist ivuxolimab. The receptor set was obtained from an adult with an advanced solid tumor such as melanoma, head and neck, liver or kidney cancer. The CDR3 runs from the conserved cysteine through the conserved F or W. D genes are given only for firm matches. Clone sizes are given selectively: once, few, many, or a class where the clone is expanded.

>-|TRBJ2-1|once|TRBV28|13
TGTGCCAGCAACCTAGCCGGGTACAATGAGCAGTTCTTC
CASNLAGYNEQFF
>TRBD1|TRBJ1-6|-|TRBV6-1|12
TGTGCCAGCAGTGAAGACGGGACAGGCCCCCACTTT
CASSEDGTGPHF
>TRBD2|TRBJ2-1|-|TRBV10-3|14
TGTGCCACTGTAGCGGGGAGCTCCTACAATGAGCAGTTCTTC
CATVAGSSYNEQFF
>TRBD1|TRBJ1-6|few|TRBV18|15
TGTGCCAGCTCACCAGAAGGACAGGAGGGCTCACCCCTCCACTTT
CASSPEGQEGSPLHF
>-|TRBJ2-4|-|TRBV7-9|16
TGTGCCAGCAGCACATACGGGGGTTTGGTCAAAAACATTCAGTACTTC
CASSTYGGLVKNIQYF
>-|TRBJ1-1|few|TRBV11-2|14
TGTGCCAGCAGCCCGACGGGGGTCGCGACTGAAGCTTTCTTT
CASSPTGVATEAFF
>-|TRBJ1-2|-|TRBV10-3|14
TGTGCCATCAGTGAGAAGGGCGCAAACGACGGCTACACCTTC
CAISEKGANDGYTF
>-|TRBJ2-3|-|TRBV5-1|13
TGCGCCAGCAGCTTGGGGGGTCCAGATACGCAGTATTTT
CASSLGGPDTQYF
>-|TRBJ2-2|-|TRBV6-6|15
TGTGCCAGCAGTCCCGCTAGTGGAGCGTCGGGGGAGCTGTTTTTT
CASSPASGASGELFF
>-|TRBJ2-5|-|TRBV7-8|16
TGTGCCAGCAGCTTAGCTTCTTGGCTAGGGAGGGAGACCCAGTACTTC
CASSLASWLGRETQYF
>-|TRBJ1-5|-|TRBV7-9|13
TGTGCCAGCAGCTTAGTGTCGGGTCAGCCCCAGCATTTT
CASSLVSGQPQHF
>-|TRBJ1-5|-|TRBV12-5|14
TGTGCTAGTGGTTTAAGGCCTCAGGGGCAGCCCCAGCATTTT
CASGLRPQGQPQHF
>-|TRBJ1-2|few|TRBV19|12
TGTGCCAGTAGTCCCAGAGAAGGTGGCTACACCTTC
CASSPREGGYTF
>-|TRBJ1-2|once|TRBV5-1|14
TGCGCCAGCAGCTTGGACACGACAGCCTATGGCTACACCTTC
CASSLDTTAYGYTF
>-|TRBJ1-4|-|TRBV6-5|14
TGTGCCAGCAGCCGGACTGCAACTAATGAAAAACTGTTTTTT
CASSRTATNEKLFF
>-|TRBJ1-1|-|TRBV7-9|14
TGTGCCAGCAGCTTAAGGGCCCTCCGCACTGAAGCTTTCTTT
CASSLRALRTEAFF
>-|TRBJ1-4|-|TRBV5-1|15
TGCGCCAGCAGCTTGGCCGGGACAAAGGGTGAAAAACTGTTTTTT
CASSLAGTKGEKLFF
>-|TRBJ1-5|-|TRBV7-9|13
TGTGCCAGCAGCCAAGGACGGGATCAGCCCCAGCATTTT
CASSQGRDQPQHF
>-|TRBJ2-7|-|TRBV7-2|12
TGTGCCAGCAGCCTAAGCGTCTACGAGCAGTACTTC
CASSLSVYEQYF
>TRBD1|TRBJ1-2|-|TRBV19|16
TGTGCCAGTAGTACCCGGGACAGGGCAACTATCGGTGGCTACACCTTC
CASSTRDRATIGGYTF
>TRBD2|TRBJ2-7|-|TRBV6-6|16
TGTGCCAGCAGTCCAGTCGGGACTAGCGGTCTCTACGAGCAGTACTTC
CASSPVGTSGLYEQYF
>-|TRBJ1-5|-|TRBV9|13
TGTGCCAGCAGCGTAGACCTGGATCAGCCCCAGCATTTT
CASSVDLDQPQHF
>-|TRBJ1-1|-|TRBV5-1|15
TGCGCCAGCAGCTTGATTGGCAGGGGAACAGGTGAAGCTTTCTTT
CASSLIGRGTGEAFF